This entry concerns a single T cell receptor (beta chain). This sample stems from a study of spatial heterogeneity in lung cancer. TCRdb re-called the 5' RACE reads with MiXCR, one entry per CDR3 protein. The sample has some 87,000 distinct CDR3 sequences, under 9% seen once. Sample time point: sample taken at primary tumor resection. Unsorted whole RNA from tumor, nontumor lung or frozen PBMC underwent sequencing. The receptor comes from a male donor with early-stage non-small cell lung cancer. The sample in question was PBMCs, obtained at surgery.

The CDR3 DNA reads as TGTGCCAGCAGCCAAGAGGGGGCGTACACCAATACGCAGTATTTT. It is translated as CASSQEGAYTNTQYF. The chain combines TRBV7-2 with TRBJ2-3, with 7 bases identical to TRBD1. Unmatched junction bases numbered 12, after V lost 5 bases and J lost 7 bases. This CDR3 is 15 amino acids long. Germline V gene sequence: CDR1 SGHTA, CDR2 FQGNSA.